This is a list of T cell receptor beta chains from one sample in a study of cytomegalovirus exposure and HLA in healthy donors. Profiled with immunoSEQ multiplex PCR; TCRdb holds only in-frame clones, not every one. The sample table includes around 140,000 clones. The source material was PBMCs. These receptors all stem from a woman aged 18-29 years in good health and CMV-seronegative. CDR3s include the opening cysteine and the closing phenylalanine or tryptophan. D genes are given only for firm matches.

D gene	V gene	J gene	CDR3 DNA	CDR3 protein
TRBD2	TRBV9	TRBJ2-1	TGTGCCAGCAGCGCAGGACTAGCGCCGAACAATGAGCAGTTCTTC	CASSAGLAPNNEQFF
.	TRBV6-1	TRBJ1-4	TGTGCCAGCAGTGGGGAGGATGAAAAACTGTTTTTT	CASSGEDEKLFF
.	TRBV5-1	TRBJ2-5	TGCGCCAGCAGCTCGCCTCAGGCTTCAGAGACCCAGTACTTC	CASSSPQASETQYF
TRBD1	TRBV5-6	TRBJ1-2	TGTGCCAGCAGCCGCGACAGGGTCCAGGGCTACACCTTC	CASSRDRVQGYTF
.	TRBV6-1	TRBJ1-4	TGTGCCAGCAGTGCAACAGGTCTCAGGGATGAAAAACTGTTTTTT	CASSATGLRDEKLFF
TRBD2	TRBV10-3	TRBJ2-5	TGTGCCATCAGTGCCGGGACTAGTGGGGGGGAGACCCAGTACTTC	CAISAGTSGGETQYF
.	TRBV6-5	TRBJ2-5	TGTGCCAACTCTCTGCTGGAGACCCAGTACTTC	CANSLLETQYF
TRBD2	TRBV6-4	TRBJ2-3	TGTGCCAGCAGTGGAGGACTAGCGGGAGATACGCAGTATTTT	CASSGGLAGDTQYF
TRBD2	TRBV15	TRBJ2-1	TGTGCCACCAGCCGACTAGCGGCATCCCCCGATGAGCAGTTCTTC	CATSRLAASPDEQFF
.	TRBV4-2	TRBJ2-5	TGTGCCAGCAGCCAAGAGGGGGGGCTAGCGAATCAAGAGACCCAGTACTTC	CASSQEGGLANQETQYF
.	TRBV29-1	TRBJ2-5	TGCAGCGCTCGCCGACAGAATCAAGAGACCCAGTACTTC	CSARRQNQETQYF
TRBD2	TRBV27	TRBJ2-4	TGTGCCAGCAGTCCAAGAGGTGCGGGAGCTCGAAACATTCAGTACTTC	CASSPRGAGARNIQYF
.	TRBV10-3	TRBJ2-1	TGTGCCATCAGTGGGCCCGCCAGGGAGCAGTTCTTC	CAISGPAREQFF
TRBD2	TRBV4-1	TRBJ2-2	TGCGCCAGCAGCCGCGCGGGAGATGCCACCGGGGAGCTGTTTTTT	CASSRAGDATGELFF
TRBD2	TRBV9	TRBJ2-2	TGTGCCAGCAGCCCGGGGACTAGCGGGAATTCCGGGGAGCTGTTTTTT	CASSPGTSGNSGELFF
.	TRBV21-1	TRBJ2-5	TGTGCCAGCAGCAAAGTTCCCCTAGAGTCGGAGACCCAGTACTTC	CASSKVPLESETQYF
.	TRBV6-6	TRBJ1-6	TGTGCCAGCAGTTACTCTAGGGGTTCACCCCTCCACTTT	CASSYSRGSPLHF
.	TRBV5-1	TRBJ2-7	TGCGCCAGCAGCTTGACGGGAGCTTACGAGCAGTACTTC	CASSLTGAYEQYF
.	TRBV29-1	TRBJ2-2	TGCAGCGTGGGGGGAGGCAGGGTTAACACCGGGGAGCTGTTTTTT	CSVGGGRVNTGELFF
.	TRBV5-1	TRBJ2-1	TGCGCCAGCAAATTCTTTCAACCAGCAGGGAAGCGCGACAATGAGCAGTTCTTC	CASKFFQPAGKRDNEQFF
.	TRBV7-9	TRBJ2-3	TGTGCCAGCAGCTTAGGCTGGCCCAAACCAAACACAGATACGCAGTATTTT	CASSLGWPKPNTDTQYF
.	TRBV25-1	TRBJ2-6	TGTGCCAGCAGACAGTCTGGGGCCAACGTCCTGACTTTC	CASRQSGANVLTF
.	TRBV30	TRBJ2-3	TGTGCCTGGAGTCCCGGTCCTGGTACGCAGTATTTT	CAWSPGPGTQYF
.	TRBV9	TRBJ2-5	TGTGCCAGCAGCGTAGGTAGTGGCCCCAGGGCAGAGACCCAGTACTTC	CASSVGSGPRAETQYF
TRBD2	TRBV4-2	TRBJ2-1	TGTGCCAGCAGCCAGCCACTAGCGAGCTCCTACAATGAGCAGTTCTTC	CASSQPLASSYNEQFF
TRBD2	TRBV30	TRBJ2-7	TGTGCCTGGAGTGTCCCCCCTAGCGGCTTTGCCTACGAGCAGTACTTC	CAWSVPPSGFAYEQYF
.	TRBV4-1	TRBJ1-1	TGCGCCAGCAGCCGATTCAGGGGGAACACTGAAGCTTTCTTT	CASSRFRGNTEAFF
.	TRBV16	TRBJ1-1	TGTGCCAGCAGCCCATCGGGGGGCACTGAAGCTTTCTTT	CASSPSGGTEAFF
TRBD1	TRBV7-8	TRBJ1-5	TGTGCCAGCAGCTTAGCGGGGACAGAGAATCAGCCCCAGCATTTT	CASSLAGTENQPQHF
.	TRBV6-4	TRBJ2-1	TGTGCCAGCAGTGACTCGCCAGGGAATGAGCAGTTCTTC	CASSDSPGNEQFF
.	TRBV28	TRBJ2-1	TGTGCCAGCTATCGGGCAGGGGCCTACAATGAGCAGTTCTTC	CASYRAGAYNEQFF
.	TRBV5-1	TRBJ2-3	TGCGCCAGCAGCTTGGAGTACAGGCAGGGCACAGATACGCAGTATTTT	CASSLEYRQGTDTQYF
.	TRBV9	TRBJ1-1	TGTGCCAGCAGCGTAGGAGGATTCGACACTGAAGCTTTCTTT	CASSVGGFDTEAFF
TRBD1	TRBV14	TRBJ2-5	TGTGCCAGCAGCCAAGCAGGACAGGGGATTGAGACCCAGTACTTC	CASSQAGQGIETQYF
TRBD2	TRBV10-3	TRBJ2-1	TGTGCCATCAGTTCCCGTAGCGGGAGGGCCGGGGATGAGCAGTTCTTC	CAISSRSGRAGDEQFF
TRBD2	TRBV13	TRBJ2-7	TGTGCCAGCAGCGCCCTAGAGCGGGGGTTTGACCACGAGCAGTACTTC	CASSALERGFDHEQYF
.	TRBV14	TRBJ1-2	TGTGCCAGCAGCCAAGATTGGGGGTTGAGTAGCGGATTCTATGGCTACACCTTC	CASSQDWGLSSGFYGYTF
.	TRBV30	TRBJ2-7	TGTGCCTGGAGTGTTGGGGCCCATTTCTCTTACGAGCAGTACTTC	CAWSVGAHFSYEQYF
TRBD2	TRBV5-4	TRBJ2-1	TGTGCCAGCAGCTTGGGCCTGGGGGGGAGGGCCAACAATGAGCAGTTCTTC	CASSLGLGGRANNEQFF
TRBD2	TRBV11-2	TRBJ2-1	TGTGCCAGCAGCTTAGGTTTCCTAGCGGGAGCGGGTGAGCAGTTCTTC	CASSLGFLAGAGEQFF
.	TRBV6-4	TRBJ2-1	TGTGCCAGCAGTGCCCTCCCGGGGTCCTACAATGAGCAGTTCTTC	CASSALPGSYNEQFF
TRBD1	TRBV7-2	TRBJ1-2	TGTGCCAGCAGCCCAATGACAGGGTCCAACTATGGCTACACCTTC	CASSPMTGSNYGYTF
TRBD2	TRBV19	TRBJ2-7	TGTGCCAGTAGTATAGTGATAGCGGGAGGCTACGAGCAGTACTTC	CASSIVIAGGYEQYF
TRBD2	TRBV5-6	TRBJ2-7	TGTGCCAGCAGCTTGTTAGCGGGAGTGGAAGAGCAGTACTTC	CASSLLAGVEEQYF
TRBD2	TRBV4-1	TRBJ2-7	TGCGCCAGCAGCCAATGGGCGGGAGGAGTATCGGGCGAGCAGTACTTC	CASSQWAGGVSGEQYF
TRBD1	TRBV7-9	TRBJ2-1	TGTGCCAGCAGTTTTAGACAGGGGGAGAGGAATGAGCAGTTCTTC	CASSFRQGERNEQFF
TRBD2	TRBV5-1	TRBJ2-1	TGCGCCAGCAGCTTGTTGAAGCGGGAGAGCAATGAGCAGTTCTTC	CASSLLKRESNEQFF
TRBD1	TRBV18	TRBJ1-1	TGTGCCAGCTCACCGGGACAGGGGACTAGAACAACTGAAGCTTTCTTT	CASSPGQGTRTTEAFF
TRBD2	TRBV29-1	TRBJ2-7	TGCAGCGTTGCTCCCTCTAGCGGGAGTGCCGAGCAGTACTTC	CSVAPSSGSAEQYF
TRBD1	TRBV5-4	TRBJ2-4	TGTGCCAGCAGCTTGGAACCAGGGGGAAGTCTTAACATTCAGTACTTC	CASSLEPGGSLNIQYF
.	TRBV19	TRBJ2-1	TGTGCCAGTAGTACCCTGTCCATGAGCTCCTACAATGAGCAGTTCTTC	CASSTLSMSSYNEQFF
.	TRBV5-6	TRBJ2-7	TGTGCCAGCAGCTTGTTTCCCGCCTCGACGGGAAGCTCCTACGAGCAGTACTTC	CASSLFPASTGSSYEQYF
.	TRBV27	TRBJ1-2	TGTGCCAGCAGTTTAACGGACTCCCGGGCCGGTTTGGATGGCTACACCTTC	CASSLTDSRAGLDGYTF
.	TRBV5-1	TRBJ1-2	TGCGCCAGCAGCTCGTCCCAGGGGCTTAACTATGGCTACACCTTC	CASSSSQGLNYGYTF
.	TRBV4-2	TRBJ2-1	TGTGCCAGCAGCCAAAAGGCGGGGCCAGAATTGGAGCAGTTCTTC	CASSQKAGPELEQFF
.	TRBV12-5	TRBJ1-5	TGTGCTAGTGGTTTGGTACTCTTCGGGCTCGCCAGGGATCAGCCCCAGCATTTT	CASGLVLFGLARDQPQHF
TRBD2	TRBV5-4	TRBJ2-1	TGTGCCAGCAGCCGTGGGACTAGCGGGGGGTCAAGCTCCTACAATGAGCAGTTCTTC	CASSRGTSGGSSSYNEQFF
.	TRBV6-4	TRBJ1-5	TGTGCCAGCAGTGGGGGAGGCAGACGCAATCAGCCCCAGCATTTT	CASSGGGRRNQPQHF
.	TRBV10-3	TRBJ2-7	TGTGCCATCACACACGTAGACAGGCGCGAGCAGTACTTC	CAITHVDRREQYF